Detailed here is one T cell receptor beta chain. This specimen comes from a study of blood T cell repertoires in COVID-19. Study overall: T cells, B-cell-depleted T cells, or PBMCs provided the cDNA or gDNA that served as material.

Method: immunoSEQ multiplex PCR; TCRdb's copy keeps in-frame clones and lacks some. The data hold 300,000 to 350,000 clones, with less than 90% observed a single time. Participant ages covered about 18 to 90 years across 20 to 30 US areas. Participants' reported clinical history set cohort assignment. Recovered status applied to Cohort 3 donors who had two consecutive negative PCRs. It also applied to those with clearance or with symptom resolution. The V end lost 6 bases, the J end lost 6 bases, and 15 bases lay between the germline ends. Germline-derived CDR1 and CDR2 are LNHDA and SQIVND (reference sequence). This CDR3 region has 14 residues.

The sequence derives from a woman aged 25 to 39 who had recovered from COVID-19. The V and J genes are TRBV19 and TRBJ2-1, with D unclear. Sequences were obtained from PBMCs or T cells enriched from blood (not recorded which). The CDR3 sequence is CASRTRNRGNEQFF. CDR3 coding DNA: TGTGCCAGTAGGACTCGTAATAGAGGCAATGAGCAGTTCTTC.